The table lists the clone carrying this T cell receptor (beta chain) with a few counts. This entry comes from a study of early T cells in non-severe SARS-CoV-2 infection. Study background: The input, bulk RNA from unsorted whole blood, was sequenced, and chains were unpaired.

The ends were cut back, 4 bases at V and 7 bases at J, with 25 bases in the middle. CDR1 ENHRY and CDR2 SYGVKD come from the germline V gene. This CDR3 is built from 17 residues. Individual cDNA molecules carried attached unique molecular identifiers. TCRdb analysed the 5' RACE reads with MiXCR anew, one entry per CDR3 protein. Of under 60,000 distinct CDR3 sequences listed, over 7% were seen once; the top ten hold around 4.4%. This sequence joins TRBV10-3 and TRBJ1-2; weak D call: TRBD1 (5 bases). Input material: whole blood. This TCR came from an adult who was a healthcare worker with PCR-confirmed SARS-CoV-2 infection or an uninfected control (not recorded which). The CDR3 region is CAISGGGSLGSTVGYTF. CDR3 nucleotides: TGTGCCATCAGTGGGGGGGGATCTTTAGGCTCCACAGTTGGCTACACCTTC.